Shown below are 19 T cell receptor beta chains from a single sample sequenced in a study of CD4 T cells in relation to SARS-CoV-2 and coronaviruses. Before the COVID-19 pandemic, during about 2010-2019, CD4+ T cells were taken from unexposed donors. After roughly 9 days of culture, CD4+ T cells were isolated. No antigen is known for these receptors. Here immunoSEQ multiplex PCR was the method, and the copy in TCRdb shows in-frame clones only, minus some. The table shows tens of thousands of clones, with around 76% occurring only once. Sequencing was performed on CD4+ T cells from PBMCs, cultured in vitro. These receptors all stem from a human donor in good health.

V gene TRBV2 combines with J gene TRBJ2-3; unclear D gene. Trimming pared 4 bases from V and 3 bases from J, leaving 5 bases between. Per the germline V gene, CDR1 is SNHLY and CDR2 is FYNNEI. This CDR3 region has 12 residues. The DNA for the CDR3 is TGTGCCAGCAGTGTGGCGACAGATACGCAGTATTTT. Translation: CASSVATDTQYF.

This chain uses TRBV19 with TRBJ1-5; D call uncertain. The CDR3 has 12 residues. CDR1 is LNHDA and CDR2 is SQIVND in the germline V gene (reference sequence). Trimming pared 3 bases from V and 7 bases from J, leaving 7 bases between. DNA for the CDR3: TGTGCCAGTAGTATGGGCGGCCAGCCCCAGCATTTT. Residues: CASSMGGQPQHF.

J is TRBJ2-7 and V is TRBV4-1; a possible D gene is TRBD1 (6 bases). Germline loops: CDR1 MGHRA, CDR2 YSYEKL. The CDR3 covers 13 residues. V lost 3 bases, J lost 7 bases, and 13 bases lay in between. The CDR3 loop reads CASSQWTVSEQYF. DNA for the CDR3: TGCGCCAGCAGCCAGTGGACAGTATCTGAGCAGTACTTC.

The chain's CDR3 is CASSSGGRSPLHF. For the CDR3, the DNA is TGTGCCAGCAGCTCGGGGGGGAGATCACCCCTCCACTTT. The chain combines TRBV9 with TRBJ1-6; D perhaps matches TRBD1 (5 bases). The CDR3 is made up of 13 amino acids. The V and J ends lost 4 bases and 10 bases respectively, with 12 bases between them. Germline V gene sequence: CDR1 SGDLS, CDR2 YYNGEE.

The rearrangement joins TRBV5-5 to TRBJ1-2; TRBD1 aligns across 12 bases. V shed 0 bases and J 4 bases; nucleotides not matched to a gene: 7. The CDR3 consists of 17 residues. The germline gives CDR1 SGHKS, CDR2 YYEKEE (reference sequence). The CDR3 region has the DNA TGTGCCAGCAGCTTGGACGTATTGGGACAGGGGGCCTATGGCTACACCTTC. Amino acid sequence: CASSLDVLGQGAYGYTF.

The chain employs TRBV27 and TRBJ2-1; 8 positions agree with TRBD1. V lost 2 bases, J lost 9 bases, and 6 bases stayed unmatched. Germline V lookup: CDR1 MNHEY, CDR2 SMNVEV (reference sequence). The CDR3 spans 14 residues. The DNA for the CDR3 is TGTGCCAGCAGTTTACGGCAGGGGGCCCTTGAGCAGTTCTTC. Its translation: CASSLRQGALEQFF.

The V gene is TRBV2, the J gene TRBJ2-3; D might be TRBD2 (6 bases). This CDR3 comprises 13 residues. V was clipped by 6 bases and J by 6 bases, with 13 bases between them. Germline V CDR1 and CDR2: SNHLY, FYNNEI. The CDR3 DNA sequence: TGTGCCAGCAGCCCGACTAGTACGGATACGCAGTATTTT. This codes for CASSPTSTDTQYF. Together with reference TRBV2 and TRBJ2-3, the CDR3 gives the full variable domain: EPEVTQTPSHQVTQMGQEVILRCVPISNHLYFYWYRQILGQKVEFLVSFYNNEISEKSEIFDDQFSVERPDGSNFTLKIRSTKLEDSAMYFCASSPTSTDTQYFGPGTRLTVL.

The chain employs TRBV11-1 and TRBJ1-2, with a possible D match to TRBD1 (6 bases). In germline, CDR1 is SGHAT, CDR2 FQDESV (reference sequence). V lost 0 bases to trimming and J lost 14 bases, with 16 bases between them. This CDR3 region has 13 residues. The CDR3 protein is CASSLASDRRTTF. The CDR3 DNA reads TGTGCCAGCAGCTTAGCGAGTGACAGGAGGACGACCTTC.

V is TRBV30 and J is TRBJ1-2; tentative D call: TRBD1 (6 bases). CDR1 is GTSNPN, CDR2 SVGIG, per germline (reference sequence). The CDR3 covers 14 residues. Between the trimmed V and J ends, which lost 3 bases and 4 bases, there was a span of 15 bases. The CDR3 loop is CAWSPGGTPYGYTF. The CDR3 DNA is TGTGCCTGGAGCCCGGGGGGCACGCCCTATGGCTACACCTTC.

The CDR3 protein is CASSTTGGTYEQYF. The DNA of the CDR3 is TGTGCCAGCAGTACAACGGGAGGGACCTACGAGCAGTACTTC. The rearrangement uses TRBV27 and TRBJ2-7, with TRBD2 matching 8 bases. The CDR3 extends over 14 amino acids. Germline trimming cut 5 bases from V and 2 bases from J; bases unmatched to any gene: 5. Per germline, CDR1 MNHEY and CDR2 SMNVEV (reference sequence).

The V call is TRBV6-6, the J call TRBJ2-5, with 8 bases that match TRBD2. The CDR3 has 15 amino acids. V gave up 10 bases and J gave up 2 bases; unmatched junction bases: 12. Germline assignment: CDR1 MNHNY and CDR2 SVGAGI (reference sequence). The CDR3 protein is CATLRGVAGQETQYF. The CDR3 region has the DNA TGTGCCACCCTACGGGGGGTAGCGGGACAAGAGACCCAGTACTTC.

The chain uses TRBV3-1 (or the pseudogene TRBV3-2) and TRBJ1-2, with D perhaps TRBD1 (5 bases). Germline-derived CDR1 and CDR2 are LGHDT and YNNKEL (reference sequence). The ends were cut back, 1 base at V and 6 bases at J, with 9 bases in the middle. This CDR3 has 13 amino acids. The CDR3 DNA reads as TGTGCCAGCAGCCAAGTAGGGGCCGATGGCTACACCTTC. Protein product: CASSQVGADGYTF.

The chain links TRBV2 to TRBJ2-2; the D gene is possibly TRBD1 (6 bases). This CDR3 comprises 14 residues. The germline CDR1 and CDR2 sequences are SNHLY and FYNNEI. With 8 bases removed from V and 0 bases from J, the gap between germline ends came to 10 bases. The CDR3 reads CASVGQTNTGELFF. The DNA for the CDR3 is TGTGCCAGCGTCGGACAGACGAACACCGGGGAGCTGTTTTTT.

The CDR3 coding sequence is TGTGCCATCAGTGGAGGACAGGGGGACGAAGTAGCTTTCTTT. Its translation is CAISGGQGDEVAFF. V and J are TRBV10-3 and TRBJ1-1, with TRBD1 matching 10 bases. V shed 4 bases, J shed 10 bases, and the junction held 9 bases outside the gene matches. There are 14 residues in the CDR3. Germline CDR1 and CDR2: ENHRY and SYGVKD.

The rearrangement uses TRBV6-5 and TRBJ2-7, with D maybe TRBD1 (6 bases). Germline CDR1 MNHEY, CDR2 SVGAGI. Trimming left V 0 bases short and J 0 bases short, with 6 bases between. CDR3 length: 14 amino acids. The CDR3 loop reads CASSYSDSSYEQYF. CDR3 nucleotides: TGTGCCAGCAGTTACTCGGACAGCTCCTACGAGCAGTACTTC.

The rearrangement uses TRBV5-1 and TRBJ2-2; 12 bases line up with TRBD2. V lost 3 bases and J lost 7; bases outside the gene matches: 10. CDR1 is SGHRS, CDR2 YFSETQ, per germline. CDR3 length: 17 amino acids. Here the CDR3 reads CASSSGLAGQGGGELFF. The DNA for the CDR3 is TGCGCCAGCAGCTCTGGACTAGCGGGGCAAGGCGGCGGGGAGCTGTTTTTT.

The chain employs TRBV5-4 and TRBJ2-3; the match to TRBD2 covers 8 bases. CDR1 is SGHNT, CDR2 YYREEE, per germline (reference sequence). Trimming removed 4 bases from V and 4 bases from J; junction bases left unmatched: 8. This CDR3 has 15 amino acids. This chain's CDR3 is CASSKRSGVADTQYF. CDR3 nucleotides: TGTGCCAGCAGCAAACGTAGCGGGGTTGCAGATACGCAGTATTTT. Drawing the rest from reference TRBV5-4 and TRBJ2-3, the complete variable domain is ETGVTQSPTHLIKTRGQQVTLRCSSQSGHNTVSWYQQALGQGPQFIFQYYREEENGRGNFPPRFSGLQFPNYSSELNVNALELDDSALYLCASSKRSGVADTQYFGPGTRLTVL.

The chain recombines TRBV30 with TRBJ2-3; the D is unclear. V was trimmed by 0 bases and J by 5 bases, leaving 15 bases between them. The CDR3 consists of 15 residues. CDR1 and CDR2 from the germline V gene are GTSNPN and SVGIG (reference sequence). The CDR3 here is CAWSVQGGVGDTQYF. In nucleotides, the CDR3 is TGTGCCTGGAGTGTACAAGGTGGTGTTGGAGATACGCAGTATTTT.

Written as DNA, the CDR3 is TGTGCCAGCAGTTCGGTCGGGAACTATGGCTACACCTTC. It specifies CASSSVGNYGYTF. The rearrangement links TRBV12-3 or TRBV12-4 to TRBJ1-2; D is unclear. This CDR3 contains 13 residues. The V end lost 4 bases, the J end lost 2 bases, and 8 bases lay between the germline ends.